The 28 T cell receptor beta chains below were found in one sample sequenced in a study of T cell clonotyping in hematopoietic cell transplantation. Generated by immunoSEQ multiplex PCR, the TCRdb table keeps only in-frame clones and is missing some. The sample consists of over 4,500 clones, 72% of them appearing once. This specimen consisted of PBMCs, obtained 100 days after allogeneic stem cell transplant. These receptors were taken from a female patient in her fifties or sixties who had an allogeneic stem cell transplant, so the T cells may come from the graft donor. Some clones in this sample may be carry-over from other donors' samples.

This CDR3 reads CASSIAYEQYF. DNA for the CDR3: TGTGCCAGCAGCATAGCCTACGAGCAGTACTTC. The chain combines TRBV5-6 with TRBJ2-7, with unresolved D. V was clipped by 4 bases and J by 2 bases, with 4 bases between them. The CDR3 loop spans 11 amino acids. CDR1 is SGHDT and CDR2 is YYEEEE in the germline V gene.

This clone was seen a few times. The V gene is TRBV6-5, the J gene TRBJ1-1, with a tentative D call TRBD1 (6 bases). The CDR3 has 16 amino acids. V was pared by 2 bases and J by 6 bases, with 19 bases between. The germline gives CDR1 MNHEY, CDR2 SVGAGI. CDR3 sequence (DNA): TGTGCCAGCAGTTACGAGCAGGGGATCTTAGGCGCTGAAGCTTTCTTT. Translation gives CASSYEQGILGAEAFF.

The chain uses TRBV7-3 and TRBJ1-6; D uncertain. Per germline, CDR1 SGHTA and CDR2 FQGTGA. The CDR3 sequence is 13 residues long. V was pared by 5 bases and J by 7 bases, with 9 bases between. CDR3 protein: CASSTQPNSPLHF. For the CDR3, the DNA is TGTGCCAGCAGCACACAGCCCAATTCACCCCTCCACTTT.

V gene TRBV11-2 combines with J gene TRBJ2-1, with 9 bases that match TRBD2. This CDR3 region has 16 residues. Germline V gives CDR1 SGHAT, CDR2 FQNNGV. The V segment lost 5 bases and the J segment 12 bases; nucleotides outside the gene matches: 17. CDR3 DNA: TGTGCCAGCAGCGTTAGTGGGAATAGCGGGAGTGAAGGGCAGTTCTTC. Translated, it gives CASSVSGNSGSEGQFF.

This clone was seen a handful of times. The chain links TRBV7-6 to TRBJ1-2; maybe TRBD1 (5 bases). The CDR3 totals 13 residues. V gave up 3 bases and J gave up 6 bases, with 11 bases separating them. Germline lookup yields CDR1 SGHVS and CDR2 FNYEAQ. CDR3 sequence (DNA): TGTGCCAGCAGCTTCCGGGACGGAGATGGCTACACCTTC. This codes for CASSFRDGDGYTF.

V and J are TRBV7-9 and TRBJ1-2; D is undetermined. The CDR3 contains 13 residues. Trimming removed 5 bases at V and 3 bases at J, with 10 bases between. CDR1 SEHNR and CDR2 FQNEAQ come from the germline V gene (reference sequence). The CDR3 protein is CASSPRLDYGYTF. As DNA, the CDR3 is TGTGCCAGCAGCCCCAGACTGGACTATGGCTACACCTTC.

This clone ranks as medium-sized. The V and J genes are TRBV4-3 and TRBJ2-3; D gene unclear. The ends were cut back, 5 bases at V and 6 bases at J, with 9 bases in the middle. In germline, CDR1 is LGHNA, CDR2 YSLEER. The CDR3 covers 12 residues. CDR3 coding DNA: TGCGCCAGCAGCGGAACTGGGGATACGCAGTATTTT. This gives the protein CASSGTGDTQYF.

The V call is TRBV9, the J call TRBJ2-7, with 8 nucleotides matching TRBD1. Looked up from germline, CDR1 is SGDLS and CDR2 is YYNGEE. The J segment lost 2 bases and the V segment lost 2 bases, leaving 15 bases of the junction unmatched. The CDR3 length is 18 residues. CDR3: CASSVPDTDRGATYEQYF. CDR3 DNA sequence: TGTGCCAGCAGCGTCCCTGACACTGACAGGGGCGCTACCTACGAGCAGTACTTC.

CDR3: CASSNPGETQYF. CDR3 sequence (DNA): TGTGCCAGCAGCAATCCGGGGGAGACCCAGTACTTC. This chain uses TRBV5-5 with TRBJ2-5; D is possibly TRBD2 (5 bases). CDR1 SGHKS and CDR2 YYEKEE come from the germline V gene (reference sequence). CDR3 size: 12 residues. V was clipped by 4 bases and J by 5 bases, with 9 bases between them.

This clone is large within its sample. The CDR3 DNA is TGTGCCAGCAGATCAGGGGGCGAGGGTGAGCAGTTCTTC. Amino acid sequence: CASRSGGEGEQFF. The chain is built from TRBV6-6 and TRBJ2-1, with TRBD1 identical over 8 bases. The V gene's germline CDR1 is MNHNY and CDR2 SVGAGI (reference sequence). The J segment lost 9 bases and the V segment lost 6 bases, leaving 7 bases of the junction unmatched. The CDR3 is 13 amino acids.

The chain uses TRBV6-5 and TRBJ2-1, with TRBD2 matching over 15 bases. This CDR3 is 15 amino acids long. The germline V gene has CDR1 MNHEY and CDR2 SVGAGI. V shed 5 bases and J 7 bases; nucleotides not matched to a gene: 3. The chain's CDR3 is CASSRTSGRVNEQFF. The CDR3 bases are TGTGCCAGCAGTCGGACTAGCGGGAGGGTAAATGAGCAGTTCTTC.

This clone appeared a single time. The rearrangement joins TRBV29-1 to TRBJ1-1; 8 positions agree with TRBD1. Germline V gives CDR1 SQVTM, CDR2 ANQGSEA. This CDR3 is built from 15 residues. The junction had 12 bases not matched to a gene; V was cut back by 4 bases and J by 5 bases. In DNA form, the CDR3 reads TGCAGCGTTGGAGGACAGGGAGCGTGGGGGACTGAAGCTTTCTTT. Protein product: CSVGGQGAWGTEAFF.

Here the CDR3 reads CASSYSGSGTVNGYTF. Here the CDR3 DNA reads TGTGCCAGCAGTTACTCGGGCTCCGGGACAGTCAATGGCTACACCTTC. The rearrangement joins TRBV6-5 to TRBJ1-2, with 7 bases identical to TRBD1. Germline V gene data show CDR1 as MNHEY and CDR2 as SVGAGI. The CDR3 runs 16 residues. The V segment lost 0 bases and the J segment 6 bases; nucleotides outside the gene matches: 10.

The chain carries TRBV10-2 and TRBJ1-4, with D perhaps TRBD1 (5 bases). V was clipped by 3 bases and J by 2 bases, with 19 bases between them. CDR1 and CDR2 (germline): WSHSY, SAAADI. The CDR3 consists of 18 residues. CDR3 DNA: TGCGCCAGCAGTGACCCAGGACAAACAGGTCTCACTAATGAAAAACTGTTTTTT. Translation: CASSDPGQTGLTNEKLFF.

The CDR3 loop reads CASSLVATGPGANVLTF. For the CDR3, the DNA is TGTGCCAGCAGCTTGGTTGCCACGGGCCCTGGGGCCAACGTCCTGACTTTC. The J gene is TRBJ2-6, the V gene TRBV5-5; D call uncertain. Germline V gene lookup returns CDR1 SGHKS and CDR2 YYEKEE (reference sequence). This CDR3 region has 17 residues. V was clipped by 0 bases and J by 2 bases, with 12 bases between them.

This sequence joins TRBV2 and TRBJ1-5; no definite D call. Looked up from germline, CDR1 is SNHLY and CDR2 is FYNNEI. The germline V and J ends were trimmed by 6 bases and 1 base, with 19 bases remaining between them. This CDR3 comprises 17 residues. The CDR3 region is CASRSRTSVASNQPQHF. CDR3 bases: TGTGCCAGCAGGTCTCGGACTTCCGTGGCAAGCAATCAGCCCCAGCATTTT.

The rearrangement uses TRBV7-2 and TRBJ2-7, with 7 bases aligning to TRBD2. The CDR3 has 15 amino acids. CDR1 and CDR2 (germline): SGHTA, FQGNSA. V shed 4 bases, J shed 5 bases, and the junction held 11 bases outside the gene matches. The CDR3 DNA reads TGTGCCAGCAGCTACGCCGGGACTAACGGTCACGAGCAGTACTTC. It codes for CASSYAGTNGHEQYF.

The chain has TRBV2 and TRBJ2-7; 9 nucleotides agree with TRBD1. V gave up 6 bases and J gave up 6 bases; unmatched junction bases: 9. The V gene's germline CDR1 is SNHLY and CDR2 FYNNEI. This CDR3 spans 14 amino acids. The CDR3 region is CASRATGGFGEQYF. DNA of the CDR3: TGTGCCAGCAGGGCGACAGGGGGTTTCGGCGAGCAGTACTTC.

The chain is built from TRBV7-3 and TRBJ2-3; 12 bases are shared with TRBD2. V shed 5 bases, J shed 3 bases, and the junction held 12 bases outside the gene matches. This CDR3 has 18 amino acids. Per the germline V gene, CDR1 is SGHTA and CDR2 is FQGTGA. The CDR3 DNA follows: TGTGCCAGCAGCCCGAAATCTAGCGGGAGGGCCGGGACAGATACGCAGTATTTT. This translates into CASSPKSSGRAGTDTQYF.

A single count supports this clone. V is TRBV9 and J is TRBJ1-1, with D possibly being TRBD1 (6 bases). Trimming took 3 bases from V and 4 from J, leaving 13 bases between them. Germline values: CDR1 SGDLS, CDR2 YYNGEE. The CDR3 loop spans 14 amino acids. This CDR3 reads CASSGGTSSTEAFF. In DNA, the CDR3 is TGTGCCAGCAGCGGGGGGACATCCAGCACTGAAGCTTTCTTT.

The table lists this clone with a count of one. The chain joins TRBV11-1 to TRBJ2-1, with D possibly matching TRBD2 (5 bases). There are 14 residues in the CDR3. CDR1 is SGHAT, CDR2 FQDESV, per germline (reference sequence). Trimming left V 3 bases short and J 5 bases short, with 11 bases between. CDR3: CASSFGSGNNEQFF. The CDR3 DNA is TGTGCCAGCAGCTTTGGTTCGGGAAACAATGAGCAGTTCTTC.

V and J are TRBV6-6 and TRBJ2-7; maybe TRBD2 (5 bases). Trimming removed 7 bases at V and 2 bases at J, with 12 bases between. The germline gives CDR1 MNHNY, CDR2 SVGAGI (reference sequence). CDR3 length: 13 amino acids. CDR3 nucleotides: TGTGCCAGCACTGAGGTCGGGGCCTACGAGCAGTACTTC. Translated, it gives CASTEVGAYEQYF.

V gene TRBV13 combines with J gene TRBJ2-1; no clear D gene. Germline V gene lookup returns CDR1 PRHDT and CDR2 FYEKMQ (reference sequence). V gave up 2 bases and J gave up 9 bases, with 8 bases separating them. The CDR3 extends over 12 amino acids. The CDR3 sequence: CASSLRVPEQFF. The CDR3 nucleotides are TGTGCCAGCAGCTTAAGGGTCCCTGAGCAGTTCTTC.

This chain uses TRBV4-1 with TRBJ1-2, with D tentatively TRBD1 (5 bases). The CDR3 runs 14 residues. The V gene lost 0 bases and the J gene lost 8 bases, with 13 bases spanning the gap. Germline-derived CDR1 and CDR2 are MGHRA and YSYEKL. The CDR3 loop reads CASSQDGRVKGYTF. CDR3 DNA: TGCGCCAGCAGCCAAGACGGCAGGGTTAAGGGCTACACCTTC.

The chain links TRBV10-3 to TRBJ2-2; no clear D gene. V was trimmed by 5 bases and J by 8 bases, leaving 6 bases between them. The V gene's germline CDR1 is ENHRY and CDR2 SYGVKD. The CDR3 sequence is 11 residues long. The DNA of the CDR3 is TGTGCCATCAGTCCGGATGGGGAGCTGTTTTTT. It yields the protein CAISPDGELFF.

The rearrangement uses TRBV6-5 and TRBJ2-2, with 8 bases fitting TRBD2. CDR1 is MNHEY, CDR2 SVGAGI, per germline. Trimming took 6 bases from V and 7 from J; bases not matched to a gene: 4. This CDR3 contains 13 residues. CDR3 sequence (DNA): TGTGCCAGCAGATCGGGAGGGATCGGGGAGCTGTTTTTT. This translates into CASRSGGIGELFF.

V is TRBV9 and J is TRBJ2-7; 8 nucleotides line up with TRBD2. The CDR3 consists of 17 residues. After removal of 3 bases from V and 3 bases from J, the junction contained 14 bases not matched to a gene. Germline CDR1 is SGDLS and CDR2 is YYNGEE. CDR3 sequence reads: CASSGRLAGLMVYEQYF. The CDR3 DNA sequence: TGTGCCAGCAGCGGTCGGCTAGCGGGCTTAATGGTCTACGAGCAGTACTTC.

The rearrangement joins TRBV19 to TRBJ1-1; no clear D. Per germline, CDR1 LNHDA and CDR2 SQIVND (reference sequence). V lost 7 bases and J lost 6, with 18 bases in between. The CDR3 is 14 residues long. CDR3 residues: CASTPHGRGAEAFF. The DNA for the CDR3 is TGTGCCAGTACCCCCCACGGGCGGGGTGCTGAAGCTTTCTTT. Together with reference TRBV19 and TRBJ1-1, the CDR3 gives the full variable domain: DGGITQSPKYLFRKEGQNVTLSCEQNLNHDAMYWYRQDPGQGLRLIYYSQIVNDFQKGDIAEGYSVSREKKESFPLTVTSAQKNPTAFYLCASTPHGRGAEAFFGQGTRLTVV.